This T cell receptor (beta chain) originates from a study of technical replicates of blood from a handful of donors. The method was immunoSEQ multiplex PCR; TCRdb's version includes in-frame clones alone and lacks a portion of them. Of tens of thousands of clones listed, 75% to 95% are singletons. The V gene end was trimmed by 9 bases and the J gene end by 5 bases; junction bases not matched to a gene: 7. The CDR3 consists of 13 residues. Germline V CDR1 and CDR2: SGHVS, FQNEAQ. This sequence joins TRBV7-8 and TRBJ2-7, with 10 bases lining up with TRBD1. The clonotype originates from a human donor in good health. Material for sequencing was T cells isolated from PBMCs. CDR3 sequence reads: CASFDRGRDEQYF. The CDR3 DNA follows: TGTGCCAGTTTCGACAGGGGGCGCGACGAGCAGTACTTC. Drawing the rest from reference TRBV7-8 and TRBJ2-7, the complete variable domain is GAGVSQSPRYKVAKRGQDVALRCDPISGHVSLFWYQQALGQGPEFLTYFQNEAQLDKSGLPSDRFFAERPEGSVSTLKIQRTQQEDSAVYLCASFDRGRDEQYFGPGTRLTVT.